The 28 T cell receptor beta chains below were found in one sample sequenced in a study of CD8 T cells in ankylosing spondylitis. TCRdb reprocessed the 5' RACE reads via MiXCR and lists one record per CDR3 protein. Seen here are approximately 260,000 distinct CDR3 sequences, over 15% observed once, and the top ten hold around 32%. Sequencing was performed on blood, either unsorted or a sorted T cell fraction (not recorded which). The receptors shown here come from a male donor with ankylosing spondylitis or in good health (not recorded which).

This clonotype was counted many times. The chain links TRBV12-3 or TRBV12-4 to TRBJ2-1; D is perhaps TRBD1 (5 bases). Trimming left V 5 bases short and J 2 bases short, with 10 bases between. This CDR3 comprises 14 residues. CDR3: CASSQQVTYNEQFF. The CDR3 DNA sequence: TGTGCCAGCAGTCAACAGGTCACCTACAATGAGCAGTTCTTC.

This clonotype was found a few times. The V gene is TRBV4-1, the J gene TRBJ2-6, with D possibly being TRBD2 (6 bases). Germline V gene sequence: CDR1 MGHRA, CDR2 YSYEKL. Trimming left V 7 bases short and J 0 bases short, with 16 bases between. CDR3 length: 17 residues. DNA of the CDR3: TGCGCCAGCAAGGAGGGAGGACAAATCTCTGGGGCCAACGTCCTGACTTTC. Residues: CASKEGGQISGANVLTF.

This clonotype occurred a few times. This chain connects TRBV6-2 or TRBV6-3 to TRBJ2-5; TRBD1 aligns across 7 bases. The CDR3 has 16 amino acids. The germline gives CDR1 MNHEY, CDR2 SVGEGT. J lost 5 bases, V lost 4 bases, and 13 bases had no gene match. The CDR3 loop reads CASSSFPSTGLETQYF. CDR3 coding DNA: TGTGCCAGCAGTTCTTTTCCATCGACAGGGCTGGAGACCCAGTACTTC.

The chain couples TRBV12-3 or TRBV12-4 to TRBJ2-3; D may match TRBD1 or TRBD2 (5 bases each). CDR3 length: 14 residues. With 3 bases removed from V and 3 bases from J, the gap between germline ends came to 10 bases. This CDR3 reads CASSFRGPTDTQYF. CDR3 DNA sequence: TGTGCCAGCAGTTTTCGGGGACCGACAGATACGCAGTATTTT.

This clonotype has just a few counts. The chain employs TRBV21-1 and TRBJ2-1. TRBV21-1 is a recognized pseudogene. The CDR3 has 10 amino acids. This CDR3 is CASSNNEQFF. In nucleotides, the CDR3 is TGTGCCAGCAGCAACAATGAGCAGTTCTTC.

V usage is TRBV15 and J usage is TRBJ2-2; possible D gene TRBD2, 5 bases. Germline CDR1 reads LNHNV; CDR2 reads YYDKDF (reference sequence). V lost 1 base and J 1 base, leaving 16 bases between the germline ends. The CDR3 is 18 residues long. The CDR3 DNA sequence: TGTGCCACCAGCAGAGCGGGATTGGCGGAGATGAACACCGGGGAGCTGTTTTTT. This encodes CATSRAGLAEMNTGELFF.

The rearrangement joins TRBV9 to TRBJ1-1; 9 bases are a match to TRBD1. The V gene's germline CDR1 is SGDLS and CDR2 YYNGEE. The V segment lost 3 bases and the J segment 5 bases; nucleotides outside the gene matches: 5. This CDR3 contains 14 residues. DNA for the CDR3: TGTGCCAGCAGCGCGCGACAGGGGGTGACTGAAGCTTTCTTT. Encoded protein: CASSARQGVTEAFF.

There are a few counts of this clonotype. The rearrangement uses TRBV7-2 and TRBJ1-6; 7 nucleotides agree with TRBD1. Germline V lookup: CDR1 SGHTA, CDR2 FQGNSA. The CDR3 consists of 17 residues. With V trimmed by 1 base and J by 0 bases, 3 bases remained unmatched. This CDR3 is CASSLVGQASYNSPLHF. CDR3 coding DNA: TGTGCCAGCAGCTTAGTCGGACAGGCCTCCTATAATTCACCCCTCCACTTT.

The chain joins TRBV29-1 to TRBJ2-5; 8 nucleotides agree with TRBD1. The V gene's germline CDR1 is SQVTM and CDR2 ANQGSEA. The trim removed 3 bases at V and 5 bases at J, leaving 8 bases unmatched. The CDR3 runs 14 residues. The CDR3 region is CSVDWPGGRETQYF. The CDR3 DNA reads as TGCAGCGTTGATTGGCCAGGGGGCAGGGAGACCCAGTACTTC.

This clonotype was counted ten times or more. J is TRBJ2-1 and V is TRBV3-1; 7 positions agree with TRBD2. V lost 1 base to trimming and J lost 4 bases; unmatched junction nucleotides: 7. This CDR3 has 16 residues. CDR1 LGHDT and CDR2 YNNKEL come from the germline V gene (reference sequence). Here the CDR3 reads CASSQVAGVPYNEQFF. The CDR3, as DNA: TGTGCCAGCAGCCAAGTTGCGGGAGTACCATACAATGAGCAGTTCTTC.

This sequence joins TRBV12-3 or TRBV12-4 and TRBJ1-1; 8 bases match TRBD1. This CDR3 is built from 19 residues. V lost 7 bases to trimming and J lost 0 bases; unmatched junction nucleotides: 19. CDR3 region: CASTPPGSQGAWMNTEAFF. In nucleotides, the CDR3 is TGTGCCAGCACTCCACCGGGGAGCCAGGGGGCGTGGATGAACACTGAAGCTTTCTTT.

As for this clonotype: A read error may produce the germline difference seen at one junction end. The chain combines TRBV7-7 with TRBJ2-1; 12 bases are shared with TRBD2. Germline V CDR1 and CDR2: SSHAT, FNYEAQ (reference sequence). The CDR3 loop spans 15 amino acids. CDR3: CASSFSASGRDEQFF. The CDR3 DNA follows: TGTGCTAGCAGCTTTAGCGCTAGCGGGAGGGATGAGCAGTTCTTC.

The chain is built from TRBV2 and TRBJ1-4, with 7 bases fitting TRBD1. Per the germline V gene, CDR1 is SNHLY and CDR2 is FYNNEI. The V gene end was trimmed by 6 bases and the J gene end by 3 bases; junction bases not matched to a gene: 7. The CDR3 loop spans 15 amino acids. As DNA, the CDR3 is TGTGCCAGCAGCCCCCCGGGACAGCCTAATGAAAAACTGTTTTTT. Translating it yields CASSPPGQPNEKLFF.

The chain recombines TRBV12-3 or TRBV12-4 with TRBJ2-5; a possible D gene is TRBD1 (5 bases). This CDR3 is built from 14 residues. V shed 3 bases and J shed 5 bases, with 13 bases lying between them. For the CDR3, the DNA is TGTGCCAGCAGTTTTGCAGGGATGATCGAGACCCAGTACTTC. Its protein is CASSFAGMIETQYF.

The chain joins TRBV6-6 to TRBJ2-1, with D hard to call. Germline lookup yields CDR1 MNHNY and CDR2 SVGAGI (reference sequence). V lost 0 bases, J lost 8 bases, and 8 bases lay in between. The CDR3 totals 13 residues. This chain's CDR3 is CASSYSSPHEQFF. In DNA form, the CDR3 reads TGTGCCAGCAGTTACTCGTCGCCCCATGAGCAGTTCTTC.

This clonotype was detected only a few times. The rearrangement joins TRBV27 to TRBJ2-7; 11 nucleotides line up with TRBD2. The CDR3 is made up of 14 amino acids. Germline trimming cut 5 bases from V and 3 bases from J; bases unmatched to any gene: 3. Germline CDR1 is MNHEY and CDR2 is SMNVEV (reference sequence). CDR3 sequence: CASSVGLAGYEQYF. The CDR3 nucleotides read TGTGCCAGCAGTGTTGGACTAGCGGGCTACGAGCAGTACTTC.

Many counts were recorded for this clonotype. The V call is TRBV29-1, the J call TRBJ2-7; D possibly corresponds to TRBD1 (5 bases). The CDR3 is made up of 14 amino acids. CDR1 SQVTM and CDR2 ANQGSEA come from the germline V gene. V shed 4 bases and J shed 3 bases, with 16 bases lying between them. The CDR3 bases are TGCAGCGTTGTAACGGACCTCCAGGGCTACGAGCAGTACTTC. Translation gives CSVVTDLQGYEQYF.

This clonotype was counted between two and nine times. CDR3 bases: TGTGCCAGCAGCCCCCCGAGACAGGGGACGGCTGAGCAGTTCTTC. It translates to CASSPPRQGTAEQFF. The chain combines TRBV5-5 with TRBJ2-1, with 8 bases that match TRBD1. The CDR3 has 15 residues. V lost 4 bases, J lost 9 bases, and 12 bases stayed unmatched. Germline values: CDR1 SGHKS, CDR2 YYEKEE (reference sequence).

The chain has TRBV20-1 and TRBJ2-7; 8 nucleotides line up with TRBD2. J lost 1 base, V lost 3 bases, and 8 bases had no gene match. Germline CDR1 is DFQATT and CDR2 is SNEGSKA (reference sequence). The CDR3 runs 15 residues. The chain's CDR3 is CSASGSGRPSYEQYF. The CDR3 DNA reads TGCAGTGCTAGTGGGAGCGGGAGACCATCCTACGAGCAGTACTTC.

Many counts were recorded for this clonotype. The chain recombines TRBV7-2 with TRBJ2-7; a weak D match, TRBD1 (5 bases). The CDR3 consists of 13 residues. Germline values: CDR1 SGHTA, CDR2 FQGNSA. Between the trimmed V and J ends, which lost 3 bases and 4 bases, there was a span of 10 bases. CDR3 DNA: TGTGCCAGCAGCTTCTTCTCAGGGTACGAGCAGTACTTC. Encoded protein: CASSFFSGYEQYF.

This clonotype was seen ten or more times. The J gene is TRBJ2-3, the V gene TRBV12-3 or TRBV12-4; D is uncertain. The CDR3 contains 15 residues. The V end lost 5 bases, the J end lost 0 bases, and 12 bases lay between the germline ends. The CDR3 DNA reads TGTGCCAGCAGTCCATTAGTAGCTAGCACAGATACGCAGTATTTT. Translating gives CASSPLVASTDTQYF.

The chain is built from TRBV6-4 and TRBJ2-2; perhaps TRBD1 as D (6 bases). The CDR3 loop spans 15 amino acids. The germline V gene has CDR1 MRHNA and CDR2 SNTAGT. The ends were cut back, 4 bases at V and 5 bases at J, with 14 bases in the middle. Here the CDR3 DNA reads TGTGCCAGCAGTGTACAGGGTGCGCAGACCGGGGAGCTGTTTTTT. Translation gives CASSVQGAQTGELFF.

The chain joins TRBV29-1 to TRBJ2-1; 7 bases are shared with TRBD1. The CDR3 runs 11 residues. After removal of 6 bases from V and 7 bases from J, the junction contained 3 bases not matched to a gene. Germline V CDR1 and CDR2: SQVTM, ANQGSEA. The CDR3 loop is CSVNRGNEQFF. In DNA, the CDR3 is TGCAGCGTAAACAGGGGTAATGAGCAGTTCTTC.

This clonotype was seen a handful of times. The chain joins TRBV29-1 to TRBJ2-2, with a weak D call TRBD2 (6 bases). V gave up 0 bases and J gave up 6 bases, with 17 bases separating them. Per the germline V gene, CDR1 is SQVTM and CDR2 is ANQGSEA. The CDR3 consists of 16 residues. CDR3: CSVEDGALAGPGELFF. CDR3 in DNA: TGCAGCGTTGAAGATGGGGCCCTCGCGGGGCCCGGGGAGCTGTTTTTT.

This clonotype was seen ten or more times. The CDR3 coding sequence is TGTGCCAGCAGCCACTCCGGGAGCCTTACCGGGGAGCTGTTTTTT. The encoded protein is CASSHSGSLTGELFF. The chain couples TRBV14 to TRBJ2-2, with D possibly being TRBD2 (6 bases). Germline V gene sequence: CDR1 SGHDN, CDR2 FVKESK. The CDR3 is 15 amino acids. V shed 3 bases and J shed 5 bases, with 13 bases lying between them.

This clonotype was recorded once. A much larger clone differs by one base, so this may be a read error. In this CDR3 the conserved last residue, phenylalanine or tryptophan, is missing, so a read error is likely. The J gene is TRBJ2-1, the V gene TRBV29-1, with 8 bases lining up with TRBD1. Germline lookup yields CDR1 SQVTM and CDR2 ANQGSEA. CDR3 length: 14 amino acids. V dropped 7 bases and J dropped 6; count of bases not matched to a gene: 11. For the CDR3, the DNA is TGCAGCGCGGACAGGGATTCCCCTCTCAATGAGCAGTTCTCC. It codes for CSADRDSPLNEQFS.

The rearrangement joins TRBV20-1 to TRBJ2-1, with D possibly being TRBD1 (6 bases). Germline V gives CDR1 DFQATT, CDR2 SNEGSKA (reference sequence). This CDR3 comprises 15 residues. Trimming removed 1 base from V and 0 bases from J, with 10 bases in between. The CDR3 bases are TGCAGTGCTAGAGTAGTAGGGGGCTCCTACAATGAGCAGTTCTTC. Amino acid sequence: CSARVVGGSYNEQFF.

This chain connects TRBV10-3 to TRBJ2-1, with 11 nucleotides matching TRBD2. The V and J ends lost 10 bases and 4 bases, in that order; junction bases with no gene match: 9. The CDR3 is 15 residues long. Looked up from germline, CDR1 is ENHRY and CDR2 is SYGVKD. CDR3: CATSTSGANYNEQFF. In DNA, the CDR3 is TGTGCCACTTCGACTAGCGGGGCGAATTACAATGAGCAGTTCTTC.